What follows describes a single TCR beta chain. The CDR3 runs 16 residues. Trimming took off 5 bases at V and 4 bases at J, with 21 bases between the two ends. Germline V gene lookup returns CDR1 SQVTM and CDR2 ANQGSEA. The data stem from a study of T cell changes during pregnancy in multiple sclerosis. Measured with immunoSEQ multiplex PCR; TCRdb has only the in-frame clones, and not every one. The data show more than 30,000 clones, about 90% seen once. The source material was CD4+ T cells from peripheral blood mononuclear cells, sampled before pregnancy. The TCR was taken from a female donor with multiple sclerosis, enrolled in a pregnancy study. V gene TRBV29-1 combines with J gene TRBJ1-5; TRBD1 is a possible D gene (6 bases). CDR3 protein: CSVTAMAQGFNQPQHF. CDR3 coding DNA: TGCAGCGTTACGGCGATGGCGCAGGGGTTTAATCAGCCCCAGCATTTT.